Following are 20 T cell receptor beta chains from one sample sequenced in a study of cytomegalovirus exposure and HLA in healthy donors. Using immunoSEQ multiplex PCR, the repertoire was profiled, and TCRdb retains in-frame clones only, with some absent. The sample has roughly 140,000 clones, roughly nine tenths seen once. The sample was PBMCs. The receptors come from a young woman in good health and CMV-seropositive.

V usage is TRBV27 and J usage is TRBJ2-1, with D hard to call. In germline, CDR1 is MNHEY, CDR2 SMNVEV (reference sequence). V was clipped by 8 bases and J by 4 bases, with 12 bases between them. The CDR3 contains 13 residues. CDR3 bases: TGTGCCAGCTCCACCTCACATTACAATGAGCAGTTCTTC. This translates into CASSTSHYNEQFF.

CDR3 in DNA: TGTGCCATCAGTGAGTCGACAGGGAGAACAGATACGCAGTATTTT. Protein: CAISESTGRTDTQYF. The chain combines TRBV10-3 with TRBJ2-3, with TRBD1 matching over 7 bases. The germline V gene has CDR1 ENHRY and CDR2 SYGVKD. The CDR3 is 15 amino acids. Germline trimming cut 0 bases from V and 3 bases from J; bases unmatched to any gene: 3.

This chain links TRBV19 with TRBJ1-4, with unresolved D. V was trimmed by 1 base and J by 1 base, leaving 7 bases between them. The CDR3 spans 15 residues. Per germline, CDR1 LNHDA and CDR2 SQIVND (reference sequence). CDR3 coding DNA: TGTGCCAGTAGTATAGTTCGGGTAACTAATGAAAAACTGTTTTTT. Amino acids: CASSIVRVTNEKLFF.

As for this clone: An end of the junction does not agree with germline; a read error may underlie this. The chain is built from TRBV27 and TRBJ2-3; D call uncertain. CDR1 MNHEY and CDR2 SMNVEV come from the germline V gene (reference sequence). The CDR3 covers 14 residues. This chain's CDR3 is CASSLSTSTDTQYF. As DNA, the CDR3 is TGTGCCAGCAGTCTATCGACTAGCACAGATACGCAGTATTTT.

The V gene is TRBV5-6, the J gene TRBJ2-2; 8 bases map to TRBD1. J gave up 5 bases and V 0 bases, and 0 bases lay outside the gene matches. Germline V CDR1 and CDR2: SGHDT, YYEEEE. This CDR3 comprises 14 residues. The CDR3 loop reads CASSLDRGTGELFF. DNA for the CDR3: TGTGCCAGCAGCTTGGACAGGGGGACCGGGGAGCTGTTTTTT.

The chain combines TRBV7-9 with TRBJ2-7; no clear D gene. This CDR3 is 14 amino acids long. The V gene's germline CDR1 is SEHNR and CDR2 FQNEAQ (reference sequence). V lost 1 base, J lost 2 bases, and 9 bases lay in between. The CDR3 reads CASSLVRNPYEQYF. The CDR3 DNA is TGTGCCAGCAGCTTAGTCAGGAACCCCTACGAGCAGTACTTC.

This clone was picked up a small number of times. The V call is TRBV7-2, the J call TRBJ2-7, with a weak D call TRBD2 (5 bases). There are 15 residues in the CDR3. V was clipped by 4 bases and J by 0 bases, with 13 bases between them. Germline V gene sequence: CDR1 SGHTA, CDR2 FQGNSA. The CDR3 is CASSSYAGLSYEQYF. As DNA, the CDR3 is TGTGCCAGCAGCTCCTACGCGGGCCTCTCCTACGAGCAGTACTTC.

The rearrangement uses TRBV19 and TRBJ2-2, with 8 bases lining up with TRBD1. The V segment lost 4 bases and the J segment 4 bases; nucleotides outside the gene matches: 2. Looked up from germline, CDR1 is LNHDA and CDR2 is SQIVND (reference sequence). The CDR3 covers 14 residues. The CDR3: CASSTGGFTGELFF. The CDR3 DNA reads as TGTGCCAGTAGTACAGGGGGCTTCACCGGGGAGCTGTTTTTT.

The genes are TRBV11-3 and TRBJ2-2, with 9 bases aligning to TRBD2. The trim removed 3 bases at V and 4 bases at J, leaving 3 bases unmatched. CDR1 is SGHNT, CDR2 YENEEA, per germline. The CDR3 length is 15 residues. In DNA form, the CDR3 reads TGTGCCAGCAGCTTTCTAGCGGGACTCACCGGGGAGCTGTTTTTT. This gives the protein CASSFLAGLTGELFF.

The rearrangement joins TRBV4-3 to TRBJ2-3; 7 positions match TRBD2. Germline V lookup: CDR1 LGHNA, CDR2 YSLEER. After removal of 8 bases from V and 3 bases from J, the junction contained 11 bases not matched to a gene. The CDR3 runs to 15 residues. CDR3 DNA: TGCGCCAGCTCGCCTGGGGGGGGGTATACAGATACGCAGTATTTT. Amino acids: CASSPGGGYTDTQYF.

V gene TRBV19 combines with J gene TRBJ2-1; 9 nucleotides agree with TRBD2. The CDR3 totals 13 residues. V shed 5 bases, J shed 8 bases, and the junction held 4 bases outside the gene matches. CDR1 LNHDA and CDR2 SQIVND come from the germline V gene (reference sequence). The CDR3 here is CASSVGTSYEQFF. In DNA form, the CDR3 reads TGTGCCAGTAGTGTCGGGACTAGCTATGAGCAGTTCTTC.

The chain joins TRBV11-3 to TRBJ2-1; 11 nucleotides line up with TRBD1. Per the germline V gene, CDR1 is SGHNT and CDR2 is YENEEA. The trim removed 0 bases at V and 4 bases at J, leaving 8 bases unmatched. The CDR3 is 18 amino acids. This CDR3 reads CASSLERRGQGDYNEQFF. CDR3 bases: TGTGCCAGCAGCTTAGAACGTAGGGGACAGGGGGATTACAATGAGCAGTTCTTC.

The chain joins TRBV29-1 to TRBJ1-2, with TRBD1 matching 7 bases. J was trimmed by 0 bases and V by 2 bases; bases with no gene match: 15. Germline V gene sequence: CDR1 SQVTM, CDR2 ANQGSEA. The CDR3 is 18 amino acids. In DNA form, the CDR3 reads TGCAGCGTTGAACACTGGGGGGCGGACAGGAGACCTAACTATGGCTACACCTTC. Amino acid sequence: CSVEHWGADRRPNYGYTF.

As DNA, the CDR3 is TGTGCCAGCAGCTACCGCGGGAAAGGGGTCGACGAGCAGTACTTC. This sequence encodes CASSYRGKGVDEQYF. The V gene is TRBV7-2, the J gene TRBJ2-7, with a possible D match to TRBD2 (6 bases). Germline V CDR1 and CDR2: SGHTA, FQGNSA. The V gene lost 4 bases and the J gene lost 5 bases, with 18 bases spanning the gap. CDR3 length equals 15 residues.

The chain joins TRBV30 to TRBJ2-3; D remains unclear. V gave up 5 bases and J gave up 2 bases, with 14 bases separating them. The germline V gene encodes CDR1 GTSNPN and CDR2 SVGIG (reference sequence). The CDR3 has 14 amino acids. CDR3 bases: TGTGCCTGGGACGATCGACTTTCCACAGATACGCAGTATTTT. It codes for CAWDDRLSTDTQYF.

This rearrangement joins TRBV28 to TRBJ2-7, with D unresolved. Germline V CDR1 and CDR2: MDHEN, SYDVKM. Trimming left V 4 bases short and J 12 bases short, with 13 bases between. There are 11 residues in the CDR3. The CDR3 protein is CASSSSYVPYF. CDR3 bases: TGTGCCAGCAGTTCTTCCTATGTGCCGTACTTC.

This clone has just a few counts. The chain uses TRBV6-1 and TRBJ2-1; D perhaps matches TRBD1 (5 bases). CDR1 is MNHNS, CDR2 SASEGT, per germline. V lost 2 bases and J 10 bases, leaving 9 bases between the germline ends. The CDR3 is 12 amino acids. In DNA form, the CDR3 reads TGTGCCAGCAGTGAATTAGGGGCGGAGCAGTTCTTC. This encodes CASSELGAEQFF.

The chain links TRBV25-1 to TRBJ2-2, with TRBD1 identical over 7 bases. The CDR3 spans 16 residues. V shed 2 bases and J 7 bases; nucleotides not matched to a gene: 10. Germline V lookup: CDR1 MGHDK, CDR2 SYGVNS. CDR3 in DNA: TGTGCCAGCAGTGAAAGCGTAGCCCAGGGGGTCGGGGAGCTGTTTTTT. Translated, it gives CASSESVAQGVGELFF.

The chain carries TRBV4-1 and TRBJ1-4; D not resolved. The CDR3 is made up of 12 amino acids. Germline lookup yields CDR1 MGHRA and CDR2 YSYEKL. V was trimmed by 8 bases and J by 7 bases, leaving 11 bases between them. CDR3 bases: TGCGCCAGCTCAAGAGGAGGTGAAAAACTGTTTTTT. Protein sequence: CASSRGGEKLFF.

The chain joins TRBV30 to TRBJ2-7; 8 bases fit TRBD1. From germline, CDR1 is GTSNPN and CDR2 SVGIG (reference sequence). CDR3 size: 14 residues. J lost 5 bases, V lost 4 bases, and 10 bases had no gene match. The CDR3 bases are TGTGCCTGGACTGTACCAGGGGGCGTACACGAGCAGTACTTC. It codes for CAWTVPGGVHEQYF.